This T cell receptor (beta chain) was captured by sequencing in a study of beta chain features in type 1 diabetes. Overall study: Examination of sorted cells across all samples involved approximately 100,000,000 cells. Findings of the study overall: At VDJ recombination sites, type 1 diabetes patients had fewer insertions and more deleted nucleotides. PCR may have favored shorter templates equally in patients and controls. Shortening that was moderate but significant affected the TCRB CDR3s of Type 1 diabetes patients in all four CD4+ subsets.

This clone was seen a few times. What it recognizes is unknown. The entirety of the isolated RNA underwent reverse transcription, so expressed TCRB transcripts were sequenced. Generated by immunoSEQ multiplex PCR, the TCRdb table keeps only in-frame clones and is missing some. The sample records hundreds of thousands of clones, about 14% being singletons. The TCR was taken from a man aged 18-30 years with type 1 diabetes. The sample taken for sequencing was naive CD4+ T cells from blood.

The CDR3 loop is CASSLTGRASYEQYF. CDR3 in DNA: TGTGCCAGCAGTCTTACAGGACGTGCCTCCTACGAGCAGTACTTC. The rearrangement joins TRBV25-1 to TRBJ2-7, with a tentative D call TRBD1 (5 bases). Germline loops: CDR1 MGHDK, CDR2 SYGVNS. The V gene lost 5 bases and the J gene lost 0 bases, with 14 bases spanning the gap. The CDR3 is made up of 15 amino acids.